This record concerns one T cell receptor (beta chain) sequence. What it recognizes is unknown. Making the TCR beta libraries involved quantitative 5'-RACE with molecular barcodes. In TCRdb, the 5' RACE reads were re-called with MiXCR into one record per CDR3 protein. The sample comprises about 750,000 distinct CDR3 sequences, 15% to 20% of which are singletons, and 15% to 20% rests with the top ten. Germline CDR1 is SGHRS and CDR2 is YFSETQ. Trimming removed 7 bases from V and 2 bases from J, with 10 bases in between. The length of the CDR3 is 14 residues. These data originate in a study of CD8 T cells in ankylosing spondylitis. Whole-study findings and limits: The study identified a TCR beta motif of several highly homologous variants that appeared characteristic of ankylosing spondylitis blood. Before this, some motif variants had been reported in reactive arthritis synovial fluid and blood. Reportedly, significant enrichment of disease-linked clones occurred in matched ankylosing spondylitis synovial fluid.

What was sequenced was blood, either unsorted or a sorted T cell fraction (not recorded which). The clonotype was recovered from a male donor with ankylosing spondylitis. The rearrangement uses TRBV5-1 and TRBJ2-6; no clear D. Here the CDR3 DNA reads TGCGCCAGCGCTAGAGTCGCTGGGGCCAACGTCCTGACTTTC. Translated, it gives CASARVAGANVLTF.